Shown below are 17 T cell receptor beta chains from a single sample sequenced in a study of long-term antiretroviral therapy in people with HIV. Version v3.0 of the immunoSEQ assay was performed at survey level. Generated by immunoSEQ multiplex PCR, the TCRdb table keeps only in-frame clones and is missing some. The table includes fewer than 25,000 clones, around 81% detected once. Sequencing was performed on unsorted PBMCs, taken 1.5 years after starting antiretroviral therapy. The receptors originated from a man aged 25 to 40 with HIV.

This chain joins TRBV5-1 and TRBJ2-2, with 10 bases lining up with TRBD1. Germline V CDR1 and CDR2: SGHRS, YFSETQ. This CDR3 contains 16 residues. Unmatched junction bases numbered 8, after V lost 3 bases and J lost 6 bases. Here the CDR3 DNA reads TGCGCCAGCAGCTCATCGACAGGGGGCTTCGCCGGGGAGCTGTTTTTT. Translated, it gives CASSSSTGGFAGELFF. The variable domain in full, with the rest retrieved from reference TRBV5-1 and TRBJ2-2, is KAGVTQTPRYLIKTRGQQVTLSCSPISGHRSVSWYQQTPGQGLQFLFEYFSETQRNKGNFPGRFSGRQFSNSRSEMNVSTLELGDSALYLCASSSSTGGFAGELFFGEGSRLTVL.

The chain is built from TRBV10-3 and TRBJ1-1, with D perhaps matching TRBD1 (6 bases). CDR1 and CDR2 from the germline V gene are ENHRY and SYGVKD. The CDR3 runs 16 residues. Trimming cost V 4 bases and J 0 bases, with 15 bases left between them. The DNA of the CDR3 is TGTGCCATCAGTGGAGGTGGGGGGGGCATGAACACTGAAGCTTTCTTT. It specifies CAISGGGGGMNTEAFF.

The CDR3 bases are TGTGCCAGCAACCCTCTCATACAGGGGGCCGAGAACACCATATATTTT. Protein: CASNPLIQGAENTIYF. The V gene is TRBV2, the J gene TRBJ1-3, with 9 bases fitting TRBD1. The CDR3 spans 16 residues. The germline gives CDR1 SNHLY, CDR2 FYNNEI. V shed 7 bases and J 7 bases; nucleotides not matched to a gene: 14.

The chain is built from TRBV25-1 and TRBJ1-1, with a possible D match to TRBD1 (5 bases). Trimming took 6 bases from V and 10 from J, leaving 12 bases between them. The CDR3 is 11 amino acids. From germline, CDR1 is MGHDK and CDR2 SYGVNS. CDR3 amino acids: CASREAGTAFF. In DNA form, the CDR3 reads TGTGCCAGCAGGGAGGCAGGGACAGCTTTCTTT. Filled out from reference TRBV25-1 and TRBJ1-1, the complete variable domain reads EADIYQTPRYLVIGTGKKITLECSQTMGHDKMYWYQQDPGMELHLIHYSYGVNSTEKGDLSSESTVSRIRTEHFPLTLESARPSHTSQYLCASREAGTAFFGQGTRLTVV.

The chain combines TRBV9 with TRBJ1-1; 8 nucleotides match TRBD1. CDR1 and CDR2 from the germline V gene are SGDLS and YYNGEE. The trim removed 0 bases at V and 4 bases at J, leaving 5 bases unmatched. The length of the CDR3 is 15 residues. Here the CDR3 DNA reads TGTGCCAGCAGCGTAGGACAGGGGTTCGGCACTGAAGCTTTCTTT. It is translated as CASSVGQGFGTEAFF.

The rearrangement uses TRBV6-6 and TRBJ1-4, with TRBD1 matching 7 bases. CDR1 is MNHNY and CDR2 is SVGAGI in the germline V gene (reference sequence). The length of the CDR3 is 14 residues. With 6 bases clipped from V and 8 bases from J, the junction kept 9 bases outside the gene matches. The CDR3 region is CASSFDRESEKLFF. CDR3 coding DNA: TGTGCCAGCAGCTTTGACAGGGAGTCAGAAAAACTGTTTTTT.

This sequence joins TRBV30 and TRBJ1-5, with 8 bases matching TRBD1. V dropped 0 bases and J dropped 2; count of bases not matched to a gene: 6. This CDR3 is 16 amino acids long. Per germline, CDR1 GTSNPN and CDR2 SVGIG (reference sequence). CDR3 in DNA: TGTGCCTGGAGTGTACTGGACAGGGACGGCAATCAGCCCCAGCATTTT. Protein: CAWSVLDRDGNQPQHF.

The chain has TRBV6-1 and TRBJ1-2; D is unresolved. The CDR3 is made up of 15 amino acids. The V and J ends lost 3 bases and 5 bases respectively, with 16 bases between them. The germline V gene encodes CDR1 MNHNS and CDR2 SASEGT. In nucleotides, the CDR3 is TGTGCCAGCAGTGAGGAGTGGGGATTGTTTTATGGCTACACCTTC. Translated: CASSEEWGLFYGYTF.

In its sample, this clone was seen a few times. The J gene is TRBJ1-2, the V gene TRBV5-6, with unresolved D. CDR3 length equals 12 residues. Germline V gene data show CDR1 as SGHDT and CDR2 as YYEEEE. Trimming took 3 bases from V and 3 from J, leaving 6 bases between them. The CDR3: CASSSYYYGYTF. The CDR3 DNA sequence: TGTGCCAGCAGCTCCTACTACTATGGCTACACCTTC.

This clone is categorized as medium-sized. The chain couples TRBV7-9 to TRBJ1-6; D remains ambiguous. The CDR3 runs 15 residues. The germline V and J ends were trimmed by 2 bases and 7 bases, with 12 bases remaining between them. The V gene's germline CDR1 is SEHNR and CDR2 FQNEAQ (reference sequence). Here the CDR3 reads CASSLLRHKNSPLHF. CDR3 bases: TGTGCCAGCAGCTTACTAAGGCATAAGAATTCACCCCTCCACTTT.

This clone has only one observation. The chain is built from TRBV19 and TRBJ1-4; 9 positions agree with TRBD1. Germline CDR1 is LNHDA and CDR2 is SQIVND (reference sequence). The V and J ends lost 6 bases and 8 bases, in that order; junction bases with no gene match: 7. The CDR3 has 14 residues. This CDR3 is CASSDYRGREKLFF. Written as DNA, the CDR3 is TGTGCCAGTAGCGATTACAGGGGGCGCGAAAAACTGTTTTTT.

CDR3 sequence (DNA): TGTGCCACCAGCAGAGGCAGCGGGGGGACCAACAATGAGCAGTTCTTC. Translating it yields CATSRGSGGTNNEQFF. This chain joins TRBV15 and TRBJ2-1, with TRBD2 identical over 9 bases. Per germline, CDR1 LNHNV and CDR2 YYDKDF (reference sequence). The CDR3 is 16 amino acids. Trimming took 1 base from V and 5 from J; bases not matched to a gene: 6. The whole variable domain, filled in from reference TRBV15 and TRBJ2-1, reads DAMVIQNPRYQVTQFGKPVTLSCSQTLNHNVMYWYQQKSSQAPKLLFHYYDKDFNNEADTPDNFQSRRPNTSFCFLDIRSPGLGDTAMYLCATSRGSGGTNNEQFFGPGTRLTVL.

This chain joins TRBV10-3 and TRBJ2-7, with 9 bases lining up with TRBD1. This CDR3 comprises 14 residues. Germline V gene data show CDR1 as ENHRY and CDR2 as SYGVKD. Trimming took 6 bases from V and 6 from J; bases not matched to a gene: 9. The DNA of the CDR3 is TGTGCCATCAGCGGGACAGGGCTTAACCTCGAGCAGTACTTC. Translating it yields CAISGTGLNLEQYF.

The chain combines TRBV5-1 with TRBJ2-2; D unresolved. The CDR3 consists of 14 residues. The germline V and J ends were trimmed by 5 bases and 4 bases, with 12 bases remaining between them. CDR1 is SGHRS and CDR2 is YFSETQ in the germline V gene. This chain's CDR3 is CASRPGRSTGELFF. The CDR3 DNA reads TGCGCCAGCAGACCGGGCCGGTCCACCGGGGAGCTGTTTTTT.

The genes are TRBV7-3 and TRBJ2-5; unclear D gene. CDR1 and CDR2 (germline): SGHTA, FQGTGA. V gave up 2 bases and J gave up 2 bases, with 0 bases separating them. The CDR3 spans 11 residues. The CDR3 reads CASSLQETQYF. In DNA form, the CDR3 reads TGTGCCAGCAGCTTACAAGAGACCCAGTACTTC.

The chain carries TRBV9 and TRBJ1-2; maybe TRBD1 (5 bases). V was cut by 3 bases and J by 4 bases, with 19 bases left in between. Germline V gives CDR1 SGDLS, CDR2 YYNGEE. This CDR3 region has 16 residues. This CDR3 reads CASSGLVSPGGYGYTF. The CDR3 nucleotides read TGTGCCAGCAGCGGCCTTGTCTCGCCCGGGGGCTATGGCTACACCTTC.

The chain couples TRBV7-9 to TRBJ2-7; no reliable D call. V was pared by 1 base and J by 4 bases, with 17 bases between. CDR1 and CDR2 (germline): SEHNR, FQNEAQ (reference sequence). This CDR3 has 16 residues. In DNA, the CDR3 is TGTGCCAGCAGCTTAGATGGGTGGCGTGGTAGGTACGAGCAGTACTTC. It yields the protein CASSLDGWRGRYEQYF.